This section outlines one T cell receptor (beta chain) sequence together with its context. Its matching antigen is unknown. Expressed TCRB transcripts were sequenced because the entire RNA isolate underwent reverse transcription. Libraries were prepared by immunoSEQ multiplex PCR; TCRdb keeps only in-frame clonotypes and omits some of them. This table holds about 740,000 clones, over 10% found once. The data are from a study of beta chain features in type 1 diabetes. Study-wide results and limits: Naive, central memory and regulatory TCRB repertoires appeared more similar among patients than healthy donors. A moderate, significant TCRB CDR3 shortening appeared in type 1 diabetes across four CD4+ subsets. Cells carrying high TCR expression could end up over-represented when cDNA is sequenced.

Per germline, CDR1 SEHNR and CDR2 FQNEAQ (reference sequence). The CDR3 length is 12 residues. Trimming took off 4 bases at V and 8 bases at J, with 11 bases between the two ends. The chain employs TRBV7-9 and TRBJ1-2; D is undetermined. The TCR comes from a man aged 18 to 30 with type 1 diabetes. Sequenced sample: naive CD4+ T cells from blood. CDR3: CASSSNPNGYTF. The CDR3 nucleotides read TGTGCCAGCAGCTCCAACCCGAACGGCTACACCTTC.